Listed below are T cell receptor beta chains from one sample, sequenced in a study of CD4 T cells in relation to SARS-CoV-2 and coronaviruses. These receptors have no known antigen. The method was immunoSEQ multiplex PCR; TCRdb's version includes in-frame clones alone and lacks a portion of them. The repertoire includes some 16,000 clones, approximately 80% of them detected once, and approximately 30% sits in the top ten. Source material: CD4+ T cells from PBMCs, cultured in vitro. Every receptor here comes from a human donor in good health. CDR3s include the opening cysteine and the closing phenylalanine or tryptophan. Fields, in order: D gene, J gene, clone size, V gene, CDR3 DNA, CDR3 protein. D genes are given only for firm matches. Expanded clones get a size class; other rows say once, few or many, or leave the size out.

TRBD2,TRBJ2-7,NA,TRBV4-2,TGTGCCAGCAGCCAAGATAAATCGGGACTAGCGGGTTTCTACGAGCAGTACTTC,CASSQDKSGLAGFYEQYF
TRBD1,TRBJ2-3,large,TRBV9,TGTGCCAGCAGCGTAGCCGACAGGGCGCAGTATTTT,CASSVADRAQYF
TRBD1,TRBJ2-1,NA,TRBV19,TGTGCCAGTAGTATAGGGGGACAGGGAAATGAGCAGTTCTTC,CASSIGGQGNEQFF
TRBD1,TRBJ1-2,once,TRBV30,TGTGCCTGGAGTGTCCGACAGGGGGGAGTCGGCTACACCTTC,CAWSVRQGGVGYTF
NA,TRBJ2-3,NA,TRBV29-1,TGCAGCGTTGAAGGTTTCGGCGGGACAAGATGGGGGGATACGCAGTATTTT,CSVEGFGGTRWGDTQYF
NA,TRBJ1-4,once,TRBV6-1,TGTGCCAGCAGTGATATCGGGACGCCTGCAACTAATGAAAAACTGTTTTTT,CASSDIGTPATNEKLFF
NA,TRBJ1-5,few,TRBV7-2,TGTGCCAGCAGCTTAGACATTAGCAATCAGCCCCAGCATTTT,CASSLDISNQPQHF
TRBD1,TRBJ1-1,NA,TRBV13,TGTGCCAGCAGCTCAGGACCGGGACAGGGTGTGAACACTGAAGCTTTCTTT,CASSSGPGQGVNTEAFF
NA,TRBJ2-1,NA,TRBV7-2,TGTGCCAGCAGCTTAGGAACGAACTCCTACAATGAGCAGTTCTTC,CASSLGTNSYNEQFF
TRBD1,TRBJ1-1,NA,TRBV5-5,TGTGCCAGCAGCTTAACAGGGGGAAGTAACACTGAAGCTTTCTTT,CASSLTGGSNTEAFF
TRBD1,TRBJ2-5,NA,TRBV7-9,TGTGCCAGCAGCCCGTACGGGACAGTCAATGGAGAGACCCAGTACTTC,CASSPYGTVNGETQYF
NA,TRBJ2-7,NA,TRBV6-5,TGTGCCAGCACGTTAACCTCAGACGAGCAGTACTTC,CASTLTSDEQYF
NA,TRBJ2-7,NA,TRBV18,TGTGCCAGCTCACCATGGGGTCCTTTGGGGGAGCAGTACTTC,CASSPWGPLGEQYF
NA,TRBJ2-3,NA,TRBV7-8,TGTGCCAGCAGCCCGGCCGATACGCAGTATTTT,CASSPADTQYF
NA,TRBJ2-6,NA,TRBV18,TGTGCCAGCTCACAGACTAGAGATAGCTCTGGGGCCAACGTCCTGACTTTC,CASSQTRDSSGANVLTF
TRBD2,TRBJ2-1,NA,TRBV19,TGTGCCAGTAGCCCAGCGGGGAGGGCCCGGAATGAGCAGTTCTTC,CASSPAGRARNEQFF
NA,TRBJ2-3,NA,TRBV3-1/TRBV3-2,TGTGCCAGCAGCCAAGGGCCAGCGGGCGGCACAGATACGCAGTATTTT,CASSQGPAGGTDTQYF
TRBD1,TRBJ1-5,NA,TRBV7-9,TGTGCCAGCAGCGGCCCTACGGGACAGGGCAATCAGCCCCAGCATTTT,CASSGPTGQGNQPQHF
NA,TRBJ1-2,few,TRBV2,TGTGCCAGCAGTGGGCAGGGGTCTCTTGGCTACACCTTC,CASSGQGSLGYTF
TRBD1,TRBJ1-2,NA,TRBV20-1,TGCAGTGCTAGTGGACAGGGGATATCGTATGGCTACACCTTC,CSASGQGISYGYTF